A selection of T cell receptor beta chains follows, all from one sample in a study of blood T cells in healthy people across ages. One entry per CDR3 protein results from TCRdb running MiXCR on the 5' RACE reads. The table has approximately 810,000 distinct CDR3 sequences, roughly 34% seen once; the top ten hold approximately 13%. The specimen sequenced was blood. Source of these receptors: a man between 18 and 29 years old in good health. Both conserved end residues are part of each CDR3. Fields, in order: J gene, V gene, CDR3 protein.

>TRBJ1-1|TRBV29-1
CSVLPHRNTEAFF
>TRBJ1-2|TRBV20-1
CSARPTPGINYGYTF
>TRBJ1-1|TRBV5-4
CASSHAPTGENTEAFF
>TRBJ1-4|TRBV5-1
CASSLASPAATNEKLFF
>TRBJ2-1|TRBV20-1
CSRSRGRRIDRGDEQFF
>TRBJ2-7|TRBV20-1
CSDGTAVYEQYF
>TRBJ2-5|TRBV11-2
CASSLDSRGRGETQYF
>TRBJ1-4|TRBV20-1
CSARDTFREQGTNEKLFF
>TRBJ2-3|TRBV6-5
CASSSTGGGTDTQYF
>TRBJ2-1|TRBV24-1
CATSGSGDAYNEQFF
>TRBJ2-3|TRBV10-3
CAISESNSPGADTQYF
>TRBJ1-2|TRBV23-1
CASSHRARYGYTF
>TRBJ1-5|TRBV7-8
CASSFWDRSLQPQHF
>TRBJ1-5|TRBV29-1
CSVRTGWDSNQPQHF
>TRBJ1-5|TRBV5-1
CASSAGGVQPQHF
>TRBJ2-5|TRBV12-3/TRBV12-4
CASSLARRVGETQYF
>TRBJ2-3|TRBV6-1
CASSESSQDTQYF
>TRBJ1-2|TRBV27
CASSLLWGVNYGYTF
>TRBJ1-1|TRBV5-1
CASSAGSGQGKAFF
>TRBJ1-1|TRBV6-6
CASSDNSNTEAFF
>TRBJ2-7|TRBV5-5
CASSLSLETKIYEQYF
>TRBJ2-1|TRBV7-9
CASSPSGAPEQFF
>TRBJ1-1|TRBV20-1
CSAFSQHTMNTEAFF
>TRBJ1-2|TRBV6-5
CASSYSGQGDGYGYTF
>TRBJ2-3|TRBV20-1
CSARDSEDTQYF
>TRBJ2-3|TRBV12-3/TRBV12-4
CASSPRGQGLGDTQYF
>TRBJ2-5|TRBV29-1
CSAGDYARETQYF
>TRBJ2-2|TRBV7-2
CASRTGVYELFF
>TRBJ2-7|TRBV7-6
CASSGEQGYEQYF
>.|TRBV7-9
CASSSPQLGEQYF
>TRBJ2-5|TRBV5-6
CASSLFSQETQYF
>TRBJ2-1|TRBV20-1
CSAPRGTLNNEQFF
>TRBJ2-3|TRBV27
CASSPRDRFPDTQYF
>TRBJ2-1|TRBV5-1
CASSPRLAGDEQFF
>TRBJ1-4|TRBV7-9
CASSREVTNEELFF
>TRBJ2-7|TRBV4-2
CASSDVAGASYEQYF
>TRBJ2-7|TRBV25-1
CASSGWGLYEQYF
>TRBJ1-4|TRBV27
CASTGVHNEKLFF
>TRBJ1-4|TRBV4-3
CASSQDRGSNEKLFF
>TRBJ2-7|TRBV6-2/TRBV6-3
CASSSWKPGQNYEQYF
>TRBJ2-3|TRBV7-8
CASKLYGTRGTDTQYF
>TRBJ2-1|TRBV2
CASSPETTYNVQFF
>TRBJ2-3|TRBV6-1
CASSENVLTDTQYF
>TRBJ1-2|TRBV4-1
CASSFGTGVNYGYTF
>TRBJ2-7|TRBV28
CASSMHRGLSLSEQYF
>TRBJ2-1|TRBV9
CASSVVTPRTGPSSNEQFF
>TRBJ1-1|TRBV3-1
CASSQDWDRATNTEAFF
>TRBJ2-3|TRBV12-5
CASGVRASDTQYF
>TRBJ2-7|TRBV21-1
CASKVWEQYF
>TRBJ2-7|TRBV5-1
CASRNTAGYEQYF